The clone carrying this T cell receptor beta chain was counted only a few times. The assay was immunoSEQ multiplex PCR, and TCRdb's table has in-frame clones only and misses some. Among roughly 33,000 clones listed, around 84% were seen once. This CDR3 has 12 amino acids. V lost 4 bases, J lost 10 bases, and 13 bases lay in between. Germline lookup yields CDR1 MNHNS and CDR2 SASEGT. These data come from a study of OX40 agonist ivuxolimab in advanced cancers. The overall study: The group had a mean age of about 64 years, ranged from about 23 to 79, and was around 82% male. Prior anti-PD-1, anti-PD-L1 or anti-CTLA-4 therapy did not bar entry, and roughly 40% had some.

The TCR originated in an adult with an advanced solid tumor such as melanoma, head and neck, liver or kidney cancer. Sequenced here: CD4+ or CD8+ T cells sorted from blood, sampled in a trial of the OX40 agonist ivuxolimab. The chain has TRBV6-1 and TRBJ1-1, with D possibly matching TRBD1 (5 bases). The CDR3 DNA sequence: TGTGCCAGCAGTGCCCGACAGTTTACAGCTTTCTTT. Amino acid sequence: CASSARQFTAFF.